This T cell receptor (beta chain) was retrieved from a study of beta chain features in type 1 diabetes. The whole isolated RNA underwent reverse transcription, so sequencing captured expressed TCRB transcripts. Repertoires were generated with immunoSEQ multiplex PCR, while TCRdb's copy carries only in-frame clones and drops some. This table has approximately 300,000 clones, 8% to 13% appearing once. The CDR3 extends over 14 amino acids. Trimming shortened V by 6 bases and J by 1 base, and 11 bases separated the two germline ends. Germline V lookup: CDR1 MNHEY, CDR2 SVGAGI. Sequenced: naive CD4+ T cells from blood. The receptor's source is a woman in her thirties in good health. The chain recombines TRBV6-5 with TRBJ2-3; TRBD2 is a possible D gene (5 bases). CDR3 nucleotide sequence: TGTGCCAGCAGCCGGAGGCGAGGCACAGATACGCAGTATTTT. Its translation is CASSRRRGTDTQYF.